Below, one TCR beta chain is given with its context. This sample is drawn from a study of blood T cell repertoires in COVID-19. Study-level background: From the United States, Italy and Spain came samples of acute and convalescent COVID-19.

Under the authors' procedure: Amplification of reference gene primers was used by the study to estimate nucleated cell counts. The method was immunoSEQ multiplex PCR; TCRdb's version includes in-frame clones alone and lacks a portion of them. The V and J calls and clone size are taken from that table; D and trimming were inferred from the DNA. The profile shows 250,000 to 300,000 clones, around 87% of them singletons. CDR1 is KGHDR and CDR2 is SFDVKD in the germline V gene. With V trimmed by 6 bases and J by 4 bases, 3 bases remained unmatched. This CDR3 contains 14 residues. J is TRBJ2-1 and V is TRBV24-1, with 9 positions matching TRBD1. This clonotype originated in a woman between 45 and 65 years old who had recovered from COVID-19. Source material: peripheral blood. DNA for the CDR3: TGTGCCACCAGTCCCGGGACAGGGTACAATGAGCAGTTCTTC. Protein: CATSPGTGYNEQFF.